This is a list of T cell receptor beta chains from one sample in a study of graft-versus-host responses after intestinal transplantation. Sequenced by immunoSEQ multiplex PCR; TCRdb stores in-frame clones only, minus some. The sample comprises 99,000 or so clones, approximately 85% of which are singletons, and 1.4% rests with the top ten. The sample consisted of PBMCs, taken 255 days after intestinal transplant. These receptors all come from a human patient who received an intestinal transplant, so some T cells may come from the graft donor. Both conserved end residues are part of each CDR3. Fields, in order: clone size, J gene, V gene, D gene, CDR3 protein, CDR3 DNA. D genes are given only for firm matches. Some rows mark clone size as missing; the rest say once, few, many or name a class of expanded clone.

few TRBJ2-7 TRBV5-8 TRBD2 CASSWYSGGSYEQYF TGTGCCAGCAGTTGGTATAGCGGGGGGTCCTACGAGCAGTACTTC
- TRBJ2-7 TRBV28 - CASSPLSAQLGQGEQYF TGTGCCAGCAGTCCTCTTTCCGCCCAATTGGGACAAGGGGAGCAGTACTTC
- TRBJ1-2 TRBV5-1 - CASSLRGADNYGYTF TGCGCCAGCAGCTTGAGGGGGGCCGATAACTATGGCTACACCTTC
- TRBJ2-7 TRBV5-4 TRBD1 CASRTGGDSEQYF TGTGCCAGCCGGACAGGGGGGGACTCTGAGCAGTACTTC
- TRBJ1-5 TRBV2 - CASSEVGFDRNQPQHF TGTGCCAGCAGTGAAGTAGGTTTTGATCGCAATCAGCCCCAGCATTTT
- TRBJ2-1 TRBV6-6 - CASRGGAGPSYNEQFF TGTGCCAGCAGGGGGGGAGCAGGCCCGTCCTACAATGAGCAGTTCTTC
- TRBJ1-3 TRBV30 - CAWSPPGPLSGNTIYF TGTGCCTGGAGCCCTCCGGGACCGCTCTCTGGAAACACCATATATTTT
few TRBJ2-7 TRBV5-1 TRBD2 CASSTDGTRYEQYF TGCGCCAGCAGCACTGACGGGACTAGATACGAGCAGTACTTC
- TRBJ2-7 TRBV5-6 TRBD2 CASSLGLAGVWVGEQYF TGTGCCAGCAGCCTAGGACTAGCGGGAGTATGGGTAGGCGAGCAGTACTTC
- TRBJ2-4 TRBV7-8 - CASSLGWGTGIKNIQYF TGTGCCAGCAGCTTAGGATGGGGTACAGGAATCAAAAACATTCAGTACTTC
- TRBJ2-7 TRBV5-4 TRBD1 CASSPRTGQNSYEQYF TGTGCCAGCAGCCCCCGGACAGGACAAAACTCCTACGAGCAGTACTTC
- TRBJ1-2 TRBV19 - CASSQGYGYTF TGTGCCAGTAGTCAGGGTTATGGCTACACCTTC
- TRBJ1-5 TRBV6-1 - CASSKVPDTQPQHF TGTGCCAGCTCCAAAGTACCGGACACTCAGCCCCAGCATTTT
- TRBJ2-5 TRBV6-1 - CASSTEAGWETQYF TGTGCCAGCAGTACCGAAGCGGGCTGGGAGACCCAGTACTTC
- TRBJ2-1 TRBV27 - CASSFRGNKDEQFF TGTGCCAGCAGTTTTCGGGGCAATAAGGATGAGCAGTTCTTC
- TRBJ2-3 TRBV7-9 - CASSLGGVRDTQYF TGTGCCAGCAGCTTAGGGGGGGTGCGTGATACGCAGTATTTT
- TRBJ2-1 TRBV15 - CATSRLDLSYNEQFF TGTGCCACCAGCAGACTGGACCTCTCCTACAATGAGCAGTTCTTC
- TRBJ1-1 TRBV19 - CASSIAVNTEAFF TGTGCCAGTAGTATTGCGGTGAACACTGAAGCTTTCTTT
- TRBJ2-1 TRBV5-6 - CASSLAGSSYNEQFF TGTGCCAGCAGCTTGGCAGGAAGCTCCTACAATGAGCAGTTCTTC
- TRBJ1-1 TRBV9 TRBD1 CASSAGGILNTEAFF TGTGCCAGCAGCGCAGGGGGTATACTGAACACTGAAGCTTTCTTT
- TRBJ2-7 TRBV5-1 TRBD1 CASSHRDSVSYEQYF TGCGCCAGCAGCCACCGGGACAGCGTCTCCTACGAGCAGTACTTC
- TRBJ1-1 TRBV6-1 - CASSLAGPIEAFF TGTGCCAGCAGCCTCGCGGGCCCTATTGAAGCTTTCTTT
- TRBJ2-3 TRBV2 - CASSMKRQRTDTQYF TGTGCCAGCAGTATGAAGAGACAGCGCACAGATACGCAGTATTTT
- TRBJ1-5 TRBV5-3 TRBD1 CARSPTWTGYCGGNQPQHF TGTGCCAGAAGCCCGACCTGGACAGGGTATTGTGGTGGCAATCAGCCCCAGCATTTT
- TRBJ1-2 TRBV11-2 TRBD1 CASSLDPRDRTQSYTF TGTGCCAGCAGCTTAGATCCCCGGGACAGGACCCAGAGCTACACCTTC
- TRBJ2-5 TRBV5-1 - CASSLDRARETQYF TGCGCCAGCAGCTTGGACAGGGCCCGGGAGACCCAGTACTTC
once TRBJ2-7 TRBV6-1 - CASSRTAEQYF TGTGCCAGCAGCCGGACAGCCGAGCAGTACTTC
- TRBJ2-1 TRBV5-6 - CASSLESRGAYNEQFF TGTGCCAGCAGCTTGGAGTCCCGAGGGGCTTACAATGAGCAGTTCTTC
- TRBJ2-7 TRBV10-2 - CASSESGTGLSYEQYF TGCGCCAGCAGTGAGAGCGGGACAGGTCTCTCCTACGAGCAGTACTTC
many TRBJ2-7 TRBV16 - CASSQSVRSYEQYF TGTGCCAGCAGCCAATCAGTCAGGTCCTACGAGCAGTACTTC
- TRBJ2-1 TRBV2 TRBD1 CASSGDRGNYNEQFF TGTGCCAGCAGCGGCGACAGGGGTAACTACAATGAGCAGTTCTTC
- TRBJ2-1 TRBV14 TRBD2 CASSQVGQLAGGRSYNEQFF TGTGCCAGCAGCCAAGTGGGACAGTTAGCGGGAGGGCGCTCCTACAATGAGCAGTTCTTC
- TRBJ1-2 TRBV11-2 - CASSRTESAGYTF TGTGCCAGCAGCCGGACGGAATCAGCAGGCTACACCTTC
- TRBJ2-3 TRBV5-4 - CASSLATATGTDTQYF TGTGCCAGCAGCTTGGCGACAGCGACTGGCACAGATACGCAGTATTTT
- TRBJ2-7 TRBV6-1 TRBD2 CASAYRTSGGYEQYF TGTGCCAGCGCTTACCGGACTAGCGGAGGCTACGAGCAGTACTTC
- TRBJ2-1 TRBV5-6 - CASSFLEGYNEQFF TGTGCCAGCAGCTTCCTAGAGGGTTACAATGAGCAGTTCTTC
- TRBJ2-5 TRBV27 - CASSFTGSETQYF TGTGCCAGCAGTTTTACAGGGTCAGAGACCCAGTACTTC
- TRBJ1-4 TRBV6-6 TRBD1 CASSPDRANEKLFF TGTGCCAGCAGCCCCGACAGGGCTAATGAAAAACTGTTTTTT
few TRBJ2-5 TRBV27 - CASSSGTHRKETQYF TGTGCCAGCAGCTCCGGGACACACCGTAAAGAGACCCAGTACTTC
- TRBJ2-3 TRBV19 TRBD2 CASRTSDTDTQYF TGTGCCAGTAGGACTAGCGACACAGATACGCAGTATTTT
few TRBJ1-1 TRBV7-9 - CASSRRVEAFF TGTGCCAGCAGCCGTAGGGTTGAAGCTTTCTTT
- TRBJ1-6 TRBV9 - CASSVELSSYNSPLHF TGTGCCAGCAGCGTAGAACTTAGCTCCTATAATTCACCCCTCCACTTT
- TRBJ2-5 TRBV1 - CTSWHLATQETQYF TGCACCAGTTGGCATTTAGCGACCCAAGAGACCCAGTACTTC
- TRBJ1-1 TRBV20-1 - CSARDPPGAFF TGCAGTGCTAGAGACCCCCCAGGGGCTTTCTTT
once TRBJ2-5 TRBV9 - CASSVGTALQETQYF TGTGCCAGCAGCGTAGGGACCGCGCTGCAGGAGACCCAGTACTTC
- TRBJ2-1 TRBV5-4 TRBD1 CASSDGDRVAEQFF TGTGCCAGCAGCGACGGAGACAGGGTGGCTGAGCAGTTCTTC
- TRBJ1-5 TRBV4-1 - CASSQELGQLNQPQHF TGCGCCAGCAGCCAAGAGTTAGGACAGCTCAATCAGCCCCAGCATTTT
- TRBJ2-7 TRBV2 TRBD1 CASNLQGIGQYF TGTGCCAGCAACTTACAGGGGATCGGGCAGTACTTC
- TRBJ1-5 TRBV6-1 - CAAVGDLNQPQHF TGTGCCGCCGTCGGGGACCTCAATCAGCCCCAGCATTTT
- TRBJ2-7 TRBV10-3 TRBD1 CAISEFRDRGDEQYF TGTGCCATCAGTGAGTTTCGGGACAGGGGGGACGAGCAGTACTTC
- TRBJ2-1 TRBV5-1 TRBD2 CASRQNLAGGYYNEQFF TGCGCCAGCAGACAAAATCTAGCGGGGGGTTACTACAATGAGCAGTTCTTC
- TRBJ1-1 TRBV11-1 - CASSFRGGPEAFF TGTGCCAGCAGCTTCAGGGGAGGGCCTGAAGCTTTCTTT
- TRBJ2-3 TRBV9 TRBD2 CASSKGVAGGLSSTDTQYF TGTGCCAGCAGCAAAGGGGTAGCGGGGGGCCTTTCTAGCACAGATACGCAGTATTTT
- TRBJ1-4 TRBV5-1 - CASSLGPGTTNEKLFF TGCGCCAGCAGCTTGGGCCCCGGGACAACTAATGAAAAACTGTTTTTT
- TRBJ1-5 TRBV6-5 - CASIMTDGSNQPQHF TGTGCCAGCATCATGACGGATGGTAGCAATCAGCCCCAGCATTTT
- TRBJ1-6 TRBV10-3 - CAISPGTPNSPLHF TGTGCCATCAGTCCCGGGACACCTAATTCACCCCTCCACTTT
- TRBJ1-5 TRBV6-5 - CASSPWGGPEPQHF TGTGCCAGCAGCCCCTGGGGGGGACCTGAGCCCCAGCATTTT
few TRBJ1-6 TRBV7-2 - CASKAQGSNSPLHF TGTGCCAGCAAAGCCCAGGGTTCAAACTCACCCCTCCACTTT
- TRBJ1-3 TRBV6-5 - CASSYGSSGNTIYF TGTGCCAGCAGTTACGGGAGCTCTGGAAACACCATATATTTT